These 23 T cell receptor beta chains were sequenced from one sample in a study of cytomegalovirus exposure and HLA in healthy donors (TCRdb year 2017). Library preparation employed the immunoSEQ multiplex PCR assay. A mixture of 60 forward primers for TCR Vbeta segments and 13 reverse primers for TCR Jbeta segments was used in the multiplex PCR. What TCRdb holds here is the immuneACCESS table cut down to in-frame rearrangements. Part of the clones is not present; checked against another copy, under half of the missing clones reflect an unresolved V gene, and the others are unexplained. The sample includes 160,000 or so clones, with around three quarters observed a single time. The top ten hold 5% to 7% of the sample. Material for sequencing was PBMCs. All receptors derive from a man aged 40-50 years in good health and CMV-seronegative.

The chain employs TRBV6-5 and TRBJ2-7, with TRBD2 matching 7 bases. Losses at the gene ends were 0 bases for V and 2 bases for J; bases not matched to a gene: 4. The CDR3 has 15 residues. CDR1 and CDR2 (germline): MNHEY, SVGAGI. The CDR3 reads CASSYSSLAAYEQYF. The CDR3 nucleotides are TGTGCCAGCAGTTACTCGTCCCTAGCGGCCTACGAGCAGTACTTC.

The chain joins TRBV18 to TRBJ2-7; TRBD1 matches at 12 bases. This CDR3 comprises 16 residues. Per germline, CDR1 KGHSH and CDR2 LQKENI. Trimming at V came to 3 bases and at J to 5 bases, leaving 8 bases not matched to a gene. The CDR3, as DNA: TGTGCCAGCTCACCTAGGGACAGGGGGCGCGGTAACGAGCAGTACTTC. Residues: CASSPRDRGRGNEQYF.

V usage is TRBV25-1 and J usage is TRBJ2-2; D remains unclear. This CDR3 spans 16 amino acids. Deletions cut 1 base from V and 0 bases from J, with 9 bases between. Germline V gene lookup returns CDR1 MGHDK and CDR2 SYGVNS. CDR3: CASSESQTTNTGELFF. CDR3 in DNA: TGTGCCAGCAGTGAATCCCAGACAACGAACACCGGGGAGCTGTTTTTT.

The chain has TRBV19 and TRBJ1-5; 9 positions agree with TRBD1. The CDR3 sequence is 15 residues long. The V gene's germline CDR1 is LNHDA and CDR2 SQIVND (reference sequence). With V trimmed by 5 bases and J by 8 bases, 10 bases remained unmatched. Written as DNA, the CDR3 is TGTGCCAGTAGTGCCCCGGGACAGGGTATGAAGCCCCAGCATTTT. It yields the protein CASSAPGQGMKPQHF.

The genes are TRBV11-2 and TRBJ2-1; TRBD2 agrees at 10 bases. There are 15 residues in the CDR3. Per germline, CDR1 SGHAT and CDR2 FQNNGV. With V trimmed by 6 bases and J by 4 bases, 6 bases remained unmatched. The CDR3 DNA follows: TGTGCCAGCAGTTTGACTAGCGGGCGATACAATGAGCAGTTCTTC. This translates into CASSLTSGRYNEQFF. Using reference TRBV11-2 and TRBJ2-1 for the parts outside the CDR3, the full variable domain is EAGVAQSPRYKIIEKRQSVAFWCNPISGHATLYWYQQILGQGPKLLIQFQNNGVVDDSQLPKDRFSAERLKGVDSTLKIQPAKLEDSAVYLCASSLTSGRYNEQFFGPGTRLTVL.

This clone is a singleton in its sample. The V call is TRBV7-9, the J call TRBJ2-1; a possible D gene is TRBD2 (6 bases). V was trimmed by 3 bases and J by 7 bases, leaving 13 bases between them. This CDR3 contains 14 residues. Germline lookup yields CDR1 SEHNR and CDR2 FQNEAQ (reference sequence). This CDR3 is CASSFIFGGNEQFF. The CDR3 DNA is TGTGCCAGCAGCTTCATCTTTGGAGGGAATGAGCAGTTCTTC.

The genes are TRBV27 and TRBJ2-2; no clear D. Germline V CDR1 and CDR2: MNHEY, SMNVEV (reference sequence). The V gene lost 6 bases and the J gene lost 5 bases, with 7 bases spanning the gap. CDR3 length: 12 amino acids. The DNA of the CDR3 is TGTGCCAGCAGGGTCGAGACCGGGGAGCTGTTTTTT. This codes for CASRVETGELFF.

This sequence joins TRBV18 and TRBJ2-5; D call uncertain. V was pared by 2 bases and J by 3 bases, with 7 bases between. This CDR3 region has 13 residues. CDR1 and CDR2 (germline): KGHSH, LQKENI. CDR3 region: CASSPGPKETQYF. The CDR3 coding sequence is TGTGCCAGCTCACCAGGGCCCAAAGAGACCCAGTACTTC.

J is TRBJ2-2 and V is TRBV5-1, with no clear D. Germline CDR1 is SGHRS and CDR2 is YFSETQ. This CDR3 has 15 amino acids. V gave up 0 bases and J gave up 3 bases, with 9 bases separating them. Written as DNA, the CDR3 is TGCGCCAGCAGCTTGGATTCAGCGTACACCGGGGAGCTGTTTTTT. Its translation: CASSLDSAYTGELFF. Filled out from reference TRBV5-1 and TRBJ2-2, the complete variable domain reads KAGVTQTPRYLIKTRGQQVTLSCSPISGHRSVSWYQQTPGQGLQFLFEYFSETQRNKGNFPGRFSGRQFSNSRSEMNVSTLELGDSALYLCASSLDSAYTGELFFGEGSRLTVL.

This chain uses TRBV7-9 with TRBJ2-1, with 11 bases aligning to TRBD1. CDR1 and CDR2 (germline): SEHNR, FQNEAQ (reference sequence). This CDR3 has 15 residues. J gave up 8 bases and V 3 bases, and 6 bases lay outside the gene matches. The CDR3 protein is CASSFGQGAFDEQFF. The CDR3 nucleotides are TGTGCCAGCAGCTTTGGACAGGGGGCTTTCGATGAGCAGTTCTTC.

The chain has TRBV20-1 and TRBJ1-2; 9 nucleotides match TRBD1. This CDR3 contains 11 residues. Germline lookup yields CDR1 DFQATT and CDR2 SNEGSKA (reference sequence). V shed 6 bases, J shed 7 bases, and the junction held 3 bases outside the gene matches. The CDR3 is CSAQGARGYTF. The CDR3 region has the DNA TGCAGTGCACAGGGGGCGCGTGGCTACACCTTC.

This chain uses TRBV7-3 with TRBJ2-7; D possibly corresponds to TRBD1 (5 bases). Trimming removed 5 bases from V and 6 bases from J, with 23 bases in between. The CDR3 has 16 residues. Per the germline V gene, CDR1 is SGHTA and CDR2 is FQGTGA. The CDR3 here is CASSPGMVTSRGEQYF. As DNA, the CDR3 is TGTGCCAGCAGCCCCGGTATGGTAACCTCTAGGGGCGAGCAGTACTTC.

V gene TRBV7-9 combines with J gene TRBJ2-7; maybe TRBD2 (5 bases). The germline V and J ends were trimmed by 2 bases and 7 bases, with 12 bases remaining between them. The CDR3 covers 13 residues. Germline values: CDR1 SEHNR, CDR2 FQNEAQ (reference sequence). In nucleotides, the CDR3 is TGTGCCAGCAGCTTAAATAGCGTAGGGGAGCAGTACTTC. Protein: CASSLNSVGEQYF.

V usage is TRBV2 and J usage is TRBJ1-5; D not certain. CDR1 and CDR2 from the germline V gene are SNHLY and FYNNEI. V shed 4 bases and J shed 7 bases, with 11 bases lying between them. CDR3 size: 13 residues. The CDR3 here is CASSGSGLQPQHF. Written as DNA, the CDR3 is TGTGCCAGCAGTGGGTCGGGATTGCAGCCCCAGCATTTT.

The rearrangement links TRBV5-6 to TRBJ2-6; D uncertain. Trimming pared 4 bases from V and 0 bases from J, leaving 14 bases between. The germline CDR1 and CDR2 sequences are SGHDT and YYEEEE. The CDR3 spans 17 residues. CDR3 region: CASSPYPTHSGANVLTF. In DNA, the CDR3 is TGTGCCAGCAGCCCATACCCGACACACTCTGGGGCCAACGTCCTGACTTTC.

The chain has TRBV6-5 and TRBJ1-2; D is perhaps TRBD1 (5 bases). This CDR3 has 15 amino acids. Per germline, CDR1 MNHEY and CDR2 SVGAGI. V gave up 4 bases and J gave up 2 bases, with 14 bases separating them. This CDR3 is CASSFQRQTNYGYTF. In DNA form, the CDR3 reads TGTGCCAGCAGTTTTCAGCGACAGACAAACTATGGCTACACCTTC.

The chain uses TRBV6-5 and TRBJ1-2; 7 positions agree with TRBD1. V was pared by 4 bases and J by 0 bases, with 8 bases of the junction left unmatched. This CDR3 comprises 16 residues. Germline V gene sequence: CDR1 MNHEY, CDR2 SVGAGI. The CDR3 coding sequence is TGTGCCAGCAGTTCGCCCCCCGACAGGGCTAACTATGGCTACACCTTC. This translates into CASSSPPDRANYGYTF.

This chain connects TRBV5-1 to TRBJ2-7; D is unclear. The CDR3 is made up of 14 amino acids. V lost 2 bases and J 5 bases, leaving 14 bases between the germline ends. CDR1 is SGHRS, CDR2 YFSETQ, per germline. The CDR3 loop reads CASSLANAEDEQYF. CDR3 nucleotides: TGCGCCAGCAGCTTAGCAAACGCGGAAGACGAGCAGTACTTC.

This chain connects TRBV11-2 to TRBJ1-2, with 8 positions matching TRBD1. From germline, CDR1 is SGHAT and CDR2 FQNNGV. CDR3 length: 15 amino acids. After removal of 4 bases from V and 2 bases from J, the junction contained 6 bases not matched to a gene. CDR3 amino acids: CASSSGTGHNYGYTF. CDR3 DNA sequence: TGTGCCAGCAGCTCAGGGACAGGCCACAACTATGGCTACACCTTC.

This chain joins TRBV6-1 and TRBJ2-2, with D tentatively TRBD2 (6 bases). The CDR3 is 14 amino acids. V gave up 6 bases and J gave up 4 bases, with 12 bases separating them. Germline CDR1 reads MNHNS; CDR2 reads SASEGT. CDR3 in DNA: TGTGCCAGCAGGGAGGGATGGGGCACCGGGGAGCTGTTTTTT. It specifies CASREGWGTGELFF.

This chain links TRBV2 with TRBJ2-7; possibly TRBD1 for D (6 bases). This CDR3 has 13 amino acids. The germline gives CDR1 SNHLY, CDR2 FYNNEI. V gave up 9 bases and J gave up 7 bases, with 19 bases separating them. CDR3 in amino acids: CASTRDIGLEQYF. The CDR3 DNA follows: TGTGCCAGTACCCGGGACATAGGCCTGGAGCAGTACTTC.

The chain employs TRBV12-5 and TRBJ2-7; perhaps TRBD1 as D (5 bases). CDR3 length: 14 residues. V lost 2 bases, J lost 3 bases, and 11 bases lay in between. Germline V gene lookup returns CDR1 LGHNT and CDR2 FRNRAP. The CDR3 DNA follows: TGTGCTAGTGGTTTGACGACAGTTAGCTACGAGCAGTACTTC. Its protein product is CASGLTTVSYEQYF.

V gene TRBV2 combines with J gene TRBJ1-6; 7 bases are a match to TRBD1. The V and J ends lost 7 bases and 7 bases, in that order; junction bases with no gene match: 4. Germline CDR1 reads SNHLY; CDR2 reads FYNNEI. The CDR3 covers 13 residues. CDR3 sequence: CASTGDRNSPLHF. The DNA of the CDR3 is TGTGCCAGCACGGGGGACAGAAATTCACCCCTCCACTTT.